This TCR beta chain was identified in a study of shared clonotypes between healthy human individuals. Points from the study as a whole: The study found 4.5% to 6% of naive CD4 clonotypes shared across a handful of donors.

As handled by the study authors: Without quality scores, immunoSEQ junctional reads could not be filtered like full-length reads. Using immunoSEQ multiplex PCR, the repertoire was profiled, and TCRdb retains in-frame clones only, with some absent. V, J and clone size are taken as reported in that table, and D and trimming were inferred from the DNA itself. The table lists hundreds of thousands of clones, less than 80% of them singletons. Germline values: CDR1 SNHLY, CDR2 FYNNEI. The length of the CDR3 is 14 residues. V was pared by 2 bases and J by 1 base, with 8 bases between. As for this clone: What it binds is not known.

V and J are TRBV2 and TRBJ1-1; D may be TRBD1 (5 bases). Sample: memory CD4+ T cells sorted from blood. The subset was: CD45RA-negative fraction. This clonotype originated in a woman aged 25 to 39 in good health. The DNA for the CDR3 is TGTGCCAGCAGTGAATCGGGACGGAACACTGAAGCTTTCTTT. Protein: CASSESGRNTEAFF. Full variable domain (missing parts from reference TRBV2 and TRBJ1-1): EPEVTQTPSHQVTQMGQEVILRCVPISNHLYFYWYRQILGQKVEFLVSFYNNEISEKSEIFDDQFSVERPDGSNFTLKIRSTKLEDSAMYFCASSESGRNTEAFFGQGTRLTVV.